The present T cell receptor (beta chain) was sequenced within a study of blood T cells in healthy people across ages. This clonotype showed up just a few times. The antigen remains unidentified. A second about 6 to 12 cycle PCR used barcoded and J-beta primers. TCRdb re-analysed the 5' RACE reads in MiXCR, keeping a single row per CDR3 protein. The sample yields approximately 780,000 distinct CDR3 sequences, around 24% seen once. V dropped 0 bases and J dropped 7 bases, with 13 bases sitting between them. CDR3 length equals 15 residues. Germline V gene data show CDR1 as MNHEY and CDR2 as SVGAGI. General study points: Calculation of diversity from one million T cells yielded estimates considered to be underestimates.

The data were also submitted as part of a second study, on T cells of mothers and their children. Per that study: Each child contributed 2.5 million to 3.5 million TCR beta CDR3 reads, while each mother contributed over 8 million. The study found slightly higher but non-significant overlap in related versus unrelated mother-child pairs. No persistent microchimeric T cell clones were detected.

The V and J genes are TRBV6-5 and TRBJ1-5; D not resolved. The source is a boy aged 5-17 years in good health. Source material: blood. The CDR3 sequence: CASSYSNEPGQPQHF. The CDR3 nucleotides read TGTGCCAGCAGTTACTCCAATGAACCGGGCCAGCCCCAGCATTTT.